The entry below gives a single T cell receptor (beta chain) sequence along with its context. Its antigen is currently not known. Base qualities are missing; no much larger clone stands one base away. The entry originates in a study of blood T cell repertoires in COVID-19 (dated by TCRdb to the early 2020s). In the study overall: Collaborator samples came from the United States, Italy and Spain and covered acute and convalescent phases of COVID-19. The material from the prospective study consisted of cDNA or gDNA derived from T cells, B-cell-depleted T cells, or PBMCs. Subjects who had been exposed to COVID-19, were actively infected with it, or had recovered from it provided the deeply sampled blood TCRbeta repertoires that made up the dataset. The repertoires were made available in a free public database intended to serve as a resource for research on the immune response to SARS-CoV-2. The samples were drawn from the first 160 participants of the ongoing ImmuneRACE study and from some 1,300 subjects provided by 6 global collaborators. Sample metadata almost always included a de-identified subject ID, COVID-19 status, age in years and sex. HLA class I and class II types, where available, came from metadata supplied by the sample provider rather than from assay-based typing.

CDR1 MNHEY and CDR2 SVGAGI are derived from the germline V gene. The CDR3 starts with the cysteine, ends with the phenylalanine, and has 12 residues. The only DNA kept is the CDR3, 36 bases in frame from the first base. Compared with germline, V lacks 4 bases and J lacks 6 bases; bases without a gene match: 3. Collaborating institutions collected whole blood in K2EDTA tubes following their own protocols. For TCRbeta analysis, collaborators shipped samples as frozen whole blood, isolated PBMCs, or DNA extracted from either of those sample types. Beyond this particular receptor, the publication reports: The quantity of clinical and demographic metadata differed by source and by participant and was supplied without curation.

TCRbeta CDR3 regions were amplified from genomic DNA by means of the immunoSEQ Assay, a bias-controlled multiplex PCR. Per the source publication's procedure: Nucleated cell counts per sample were estimated from amplification of reference gene primers within the assay. Sequence reads were collapsed and filtered to measure the absolute abundance of every unique TCRbeta CDR3 rearrangement. Productive Simpson clonality was computed per sample as the square root of Simpson's diversity index over productive rearrangements. Not all clones reach the TCRdb copy of this immuneACCESS table, which keeps in-frame sequences only. Checked studies attribute under half of the gap to unresolved V genes and leave the rest unexplained. The V and J calls and the clone size are those of that table, but D and trimming were determined from the DNA. Recorded for this sample are over 200,000 clones; over 70% of them occurred a single time. The top ten hold approximately 8.7% of the sample.

The source of this sequence is an elderly woman with acute or convalescent COVID-19. Recombination joined TRBV6-5 with TRBJ2-7; 7 of the junction bases match TRBD1. Sequencing was performed on peripheral blood. The CDR3 amino acid sequence is: CASSSHRGEQYF. The bases are TGTGCCAGCAGTTCCCACAGGGGCGAGCAGTACTTC.